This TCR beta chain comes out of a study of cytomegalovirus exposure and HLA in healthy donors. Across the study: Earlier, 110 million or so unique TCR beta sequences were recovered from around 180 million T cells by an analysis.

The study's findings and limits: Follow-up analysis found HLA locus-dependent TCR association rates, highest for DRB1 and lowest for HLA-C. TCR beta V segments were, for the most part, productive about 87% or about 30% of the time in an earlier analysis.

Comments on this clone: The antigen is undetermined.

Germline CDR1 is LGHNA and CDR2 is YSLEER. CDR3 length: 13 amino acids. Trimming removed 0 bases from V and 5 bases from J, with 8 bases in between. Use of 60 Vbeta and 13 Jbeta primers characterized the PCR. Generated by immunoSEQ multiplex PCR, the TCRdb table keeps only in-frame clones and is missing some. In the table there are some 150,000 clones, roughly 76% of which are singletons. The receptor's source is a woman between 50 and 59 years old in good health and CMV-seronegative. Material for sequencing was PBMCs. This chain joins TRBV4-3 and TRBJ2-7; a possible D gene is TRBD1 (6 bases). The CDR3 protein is CASSQDQGHEQYF. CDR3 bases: TGCGCCAGCAGCCAAGATCAGGGGCACGAGCAGTACTTC.